Included here is one TCR beta chain sequence, with context. No antigen is known for it. The data are from a study of T cell responses to AZD1222 COVID-19 vaccine. Study outcomes and limitations: Targets within unmutated variant regions were reportedly found for nearly half of spike-specific TCRs. Spike-spanning, vaccine-associated CD4 TCRs were dominant at 160-218 and 743-854. Just six or seven AZD1222 recipients tested seropositive at baseline.

This CDR3 has 16 amino acids. The V end lost 0 bases, the J end lost 2 bases, and 13 bases lay between the germline ends. The germline V gene has CDR1 LGHDT and CDR2 YNNKEL (reference sequence). Clones were sequenced by immunoSEQ multiplex PCR, and TCRdb holds only the in-frame ones, with some missing. The table has over 140,000 clones, more than 85% seen once. The clonotype comes from an adult who received the AZD1222 COVID-19 vaccine. J is TRBJ1-2 and V is TRBV3-1 (or the pseudogene TRBV3-2); unclear D gene. This specimen consisted of peripheral blood, obtained 28 days after the second AZD1222 dose. CDR3 in amino acids: CASSQDQLAENYGYTF. The CDR3 nucleotides read TGTGCCAGCAGCCAAGACCAGTTGGCGGAAAACTATGGCTACACCTTC.